These 24 T cell receptor beta chains originate from one sample sequenced in a study of T cell repertoires in cytomegalovirus infection. A single record per CDR3 protein comes from TCRdb applying MiXCR to the reads. The sample records 250,000 to 300,000 distinct CDR3 sequences, 25% being singletons. Sequencing was done on a sample of PBMCs. These TCRs come from a human donor in good health (CMV status not recorded). Some clones in this sample may be carry-over from other donors' samples.

In its sample, this clonotype was seen a few times. The chain combines TRBV11-2 with TRBJ1-2; D not resolved. Looked up from germline, CDR1 is SGHAT and CDR2 is FQNNGV. This CDR3 region has 12 residues. The ends were cut back, 5 bases at V and 4 bases at J, with 8 bases in the middle. The CDR3 sequence: CASSQGTYGYTF. In DNA form, the CDR3 reads TGTGCCAGCAGCCAAGGAACCTATGGCTACACCTTC.

The J gene is TRBJ2-2, the V gene TRBV18; 11 bases align to TRBD2. V lost 6 bases and J lost 4; bases outside the gene matches: 4. This CDR3 comprises 15 residues. Germline V CDR1 and CDR2: KGHSH, LQKENI. The CDR3 sequence: CASSGLADLTGELFF. The CDR3, as DNA: TGTGCCAGCTCGGGACTAGCGGACCTCACCGGGGAGCTGTTTTTT.

As concerns this clonotype: A much larger clone lies a single base off, so this may be a read error. The V and J genes are TRBV7-2 and TRBJ2-1; the D is unclear. In germline, CDR1 is SGHTA, CDR2 FQGNSA. The CDR3 has 14 residues. CDR3 DNA sequence: TGTGCCAGGAGCTTAAGACCCGAATACAATGAGCAGTTCTTC. Translating it yields CARSLRPEYNEQFF.

A few counts support this clonotype. The rearrangement joins TRBV6-6 to TRBJ1-4; unclear D gene. The CDR3 is made up of 12 amino acids. Trimming pared 7 bases from V and 0 bases from J, leaving 3 bases between. The V gene's germline CDR1 is MNHNY and CDR2 SVGAGI (reference sequence). The CDR3 region has the DNA TGTGCCAGCACCGCAACTAATGAAAAACTGTTTTTT. Encoded protein: CASTATNEKLFF.

This clonotype was recorded many times. This chain connects TRBV7-2 to TRBJ2-7, with D tentatively TRBD2 (5 bases). Germline values: CDR1 SGHTA, CDR2 FQGNSA. The CDR3 totals 15 residues. The V end was cut by 6 bases, the J end by 2 bases, with 17 bases between. Here the CDR3 DNA reads TGTGCCAGCAGACTAGGGCCAGAGGTTACCTACGAGCAGTACTTC. It specifies CASRLGPEVTYEQYF.

The gene calls are TRBV20-1 and TRBJ1-5; D is unresolved. Germline loops: CDR1 DFQATT, CDR2 SNEGSKA (reference sequence). This CDR3 contains 13 residues. V lost 6 bases, J lost 2 bases, and 11 bases lay in between. The CDR3 protein is CSAPTDGNQPQHF. CDR3 nucleotide sequence: TGCAGTGCCCCGACTGACGGCAATCAGCCCCAGCATTTT.

This clonotype was detected only a few times. The chain recombines TRBV7-9 with TRBJ1-1; D ambiguous. This CDR3 comprises 16 residues. The V and J ends lost 1 base and 4 bases respectively, with 16 bases between them. Germline V gene data show CDR1 as SEHNR and CDR2 as FQNEAQ (reference sequence). CDR3 protein: CASSLGPVGYGTEAFF. DNA for the CDR3: TGTGCCAGCAGCTTAGGCCCGGTGGGGTACGGCACTGAAGCTTTCTTT.

The chain joins TRBV15 to TRBJ2-6, with D possibly matching TRBD2 (5 bases). Germline V gene lookup returns CDR1 LNHNV and CDR2 YYDKDF (reference sequence). The CDR3 is 15 residues long. Trimming cost V 5 bases and J 0 bases, with 8 bases left between them. The CDR3 loop reads CATSRRGSGANVLTF. The CDR3 DNA sequence: TGTGCCACCAGCCGCCGGGGCTCTGGGGCCAACGTCCTGACTTTC.

V is TRBV4-1 and J is TRBJ2-5, with 9 bases identical to TRBD2. CDR1 is MGHRA, CDR2 YSYEKL, per germline. CDR3 size: 16 residues. J gave up 1 base and V 4 bases, and 7 bases lay outside the gene matches. As DNA, the CDR3 is TGCGCCAGCAGCCCCTTAGCGGGGGTAGTCCAAGAGACCCAGTACTTC. Residues: CASSPLAGVVQETQYF.

Here the CDR3 reads CSATGFPNEQYF. CDR3 in DNA: TGCAGCGCGACAGGGTTCCCCAACGAGCAGTACTTC. V and J are TRBV29-1 and TRBJ2-7, with 7 bases aligning to TRBD1. Trimming at V came to 7 bases and at J to 5 bases, leaving 8 bases not matched to a gene. Germline V CDR1 and CDR2: SQVTM, ANQGSEA. The CDR3 is made up of 12 amino acids.

This clonotype has a count of ten or more. The CDR3 spells CASSRKTGGEKLFF. For the CDR3, the DNA is TGTGCCAGCAGCCGAAAGACAGGGGGTGAAAAACTGTTTTTT. The chain uses TRBV7-2 and TRBJ1-4, with 9 positions matching TRBD1. Germline V gives CDR1 SGHTA, CDR2 FQGNSA. V was pared by 5 bases and J by 7 bases, with 5 bases of the junction left unmatched. The CDR3 totals 14 residues.

In its sample, this clonotype was seen once. This chain links TRBV14 with TRBJ2-7, with D hard to call. The V end lost 1 base, the J end lost 7 bases, and 11 bases lay between the germline ends. This CDR3 has 13 amino acids. The germline V gene encodes CDR1 SGHDN and CDR2 FVKESK. The CDR3 DNA reads TGTGCCAGCAGCCAAGGACTGGGCCAAGAGCAGTACTTC. Its protein product is CASSQGLGQEQYF.

The chain couples TRBV28 to TRBJ2-5; unclear D gene. V dropped 4 bases and J dropped 3 bases, with 6 bases sitting between them. Germline V gene sequence: CDR1 MDHEN, CDR2 SYDVKM. The CDR3 runs to 12 residues. The CDR3 sequence is CASSWAKETQYF. In DNA form, the CDR3 reads TGTGCCAGCAGTTGGGCTAAAGAGACCCAGTACTTC. Supplemented by reference TRBV28 and TRBJ2-5, the full variable domain reads DVKVTQSSRYLVKRTGEKVFLECVQDMDHENMFWYRQDPGLGLRLIYFSYDVKMKEKGDIPEGYSVSREKKERFSLILESASTNQTSMYLCASSWAKETQYFGPGTRLLVL.

V and J are TRBV24-1 and TRBJ2-1; 9 bases map to TRBD1. Germline values: CDR1 KGHDR, CDR2 SFDVKD. This CDR3 comprises 15 residues. V was pared by 4 bases and J by 5 bases, with 5 bases of the junction left unmatched. The DNA for the CDR3 is TGTGCCACCAGTGACGGACAGGGGTACCACAATGAGCAGTTCTTC. Translation: CATSDGQGYHNEQFF.

This clonotype appeared many times. V gene TRBV7-2 combines with J gene TRBJ1-1, with 7 bases lining up with TRBD1. Germline CDR1 SGHTA, CDR2 FQGNSA. V lost 5 bases and J lost 11; bases outside the gene matches: 8. There are 12 residues in the CDR3. This CDR3 is CASSRDRAGAFF. In DNA form, the CDR3 reads TGTGCCAGCAGCAGAGACAGGGCGGGTGCTTTCTTT.

The V call is TRBV29-1, the J call TRBJ2-1; possibly TRBD1 for D (5 bases). CDR3 length equals 17 residues. Germline values: CDR1 SQVTM, CDR2 ANQGSEA. Trimming stripped 3 bases from V and 0 bases from J, with 18 bases between. The DNA for the CDR3 is TGCAGCGTTGAGGGGTTCGTAGGGGTGAGCTCCTACAATGAGCAGTTCTTC. Translated, it gives CSVEGFVGVSSYNEQFF.

This clonotype was picked up a small number of times. Relative to the germline gene, one junction end is altered; a read error may explain this. The rearrangement links TRBV7-2 to TRBJ2-2, with D perhaps given as TRBD1 or TRBD2 (5 bases each). The germline gives CDR1 SGHTA, CDR2 FQGNSA. The CDR3 contains 17 residues. CDR3: CASRLGLGDRNTGELFF. For the CDR3, the DNA is TGTGCCAGCAGGTTAGGTCTGGGAGACAGGAACACCGGGGAGCTGTTTTTT.

In this sample, this clonotype turned up a few times. The CDR3 bases are TGTGCCAGCAGTCAAAGGACAGGGAACAATGAGCAGTTCTTC. It codes for CASSQRTGNNEQFF. This chain links TRBV12-3 or TRBV12-4 with TRBJ2-1, with 8 bases fitting TRBD1. The ends lost 5 bases at V and 5 bases at J; junction bases unmatched: 5. The CDR3 sequence is 14 residues long.

This clonotype was seen at least ten times. This rearrangement joins TRBV7-2 to TRBJ1-5, with unresolved D. The CDR3 loop spans 14 amino acids. Looked up from germline, CDR1 is SGHTA and CDR2 is FQGNSA. The ends were cut back, 5 bases at V and 4 bases at J, with 12 bases in the middle. Written as DNA, the CDR3 is TGTGCCAGCAGCCCCCGCTGGGCGAATCAGCCCCAGCATTTT. Residues: CASSPRWANQPQHF.

This rearrangement joins TRBV10-3 to TRBJ2-7; D is unclear. Germline V gene sequence: CDR1 ENHRY, CDR2 SYGVKD. V gave up 3 bases and J gave up 2 bases, with 17 bases separating them. This CDR3 has 16 amino acids. The CDR3 DNA reads as TGTGCCATCAGTGACCCGGGTAGGCCGAGACCCTACGAGCAGTACTTC. Translation: CAISDPGRPRPYEQYF.

The chain is built from TRBV27 and TRBJ2-5, with 9 bases identical to TRBD2. Germline loops: CDR1 MNHEY, CDR2 SMNVEV (reference sequence). With 2 bases clipped from V and 5 bases from J, the junction kept 12 bases outside the gene matches. The CDR3 is made up of 17 amino acids. The CDR3 sequence is CASSLRLSGGGRETQYF. CDR3 in DNA: TGTGCCAGCAGTTTACGGCTTAGCGGGGGAGGTAGGGAGACCCAGTACTTC.

The V call is TRBV24-1, the J call TRBJ2-3; TRBD2 agrees at 10 bases. Trimming took 3 bases from V and 0 from J; bases not matched to a gene: 2. The germline gives CDR1 KGHDR, CDR2 SFDVKD. The CDR3 is made up of 16 amino acids. The CDR3 bases are TGTGCCACCAGTGATCCAGCGGGAGGGAGCACAGATACGCAGTATTTT. Translation gives CATSDPAGGSTDTQYF.

The J gene is TRBJ1-6, the V gene TRBV7-2; 9 nucleotides line up with TRBD1. Losses at the gene ends were 5 bases for V and 6 bases for J; bases not matched to a gene: 11. The CDR3 has 17 amino acids. CDR1 SGHTA and CDR2 FQGNSA come from the germline V gene. This chain's CDR3 is CASSVRIPGQGNSPLHF. The CDR3 nucleotides read TGTGCCAGCAGCGTCCGTATTCCGGGACAGGGTAATTCACCCCTCCACTTT.

There are many counts of this clonotype. This sequence joins TRBV7-2 and TRBJ2-7, with a possible D match to TRBD1 (5 bases). Trimming left V 3 bases short and J 6 bases short, with 18 bases between. CDR3 length: 15 amino acids. Germline-derived CDR1 and CDR2 are SGHTA and FQGNSA. CDR3 nucleotide sequence: TGTGCCAGCAGCTTGTTTATCCAGGGTCCCTCCGAGCAGTACTTC. Protein: CASSLFIQGPSEQYF.